The 26 T cell receptor beta chains listed next were all sequenced from one sample in a study of blood T cells in healthy people across ages. The second PCR ran roughly 7 to 11 cycles with a sample-barcoded 5' primer and J-beta primers. TCRdb itself ran the 5' RACE reads through MiXCR, one entry per CDR3 protein. Among approximately 810,000 distinct CDR3 sequences, 25% to 35% were seen once, and the ten largest hold 15% to 20%. The sequencing input was blood. The receptors here all came from a woman of 80 years or more in good health.

This clonotype came up a few times. The rearrangement links TRBV5-5 to TRBJ2-7, with 7 bases lining up with TRBD1. The CDR3 contains 17 residues. Germline V gives CDR1 SGHKS, CDR2 YYEKEE (reference sequence). The J segment lost 6 bases and the V segment lost 2 bases, leaving 17 bases of the junction unmatched. As DNA, the CDR3 is TGTGCCAGCAGCTTAAGCCGCAATACCGACAGGGCTCGCGAGCAGTACTTC. Its translation: CASSLSRNTDRAREQYF. Drawing the rest from reference TRBV5-5 and TRBJ2-7, the complete variable domain is DAGVTQSPTHLIKTRGQQVTLRCSPISGHKSVSWYQQVLGQGPQFIFQYYEKEERGRGNFPDRFSARQFPNYSSELNVNALLLGDSALYLCASSLSRNTDRAREQYFGPGTRLTVT.

This clonotype occurred many times. The CDR3 sequence is CAISGTEKETQYF. The CDR3, as DNA: TGTGCCATCAGTGGGACAGAAAAAGAGACCCAGTACTTC. This rearrangement joins TRBV10-3 to TRBJ2-5; the D gene is possibly TRBD1 (6 bases). V lost 4 bases and J 3 bases, leaving 9 bases between the germline ends. The CDR3 contains 13 residues. The V gene's germline CDR1 is ENHRY and CDR2 SYGVKD.

About this clonotype itself: A much larger clone differs from this one at a single base, so this may be a read error. CDR3 region: CASSRPSGYNEQYF. The CDR3 bases are TGTGCCAGCTCACGTCCTAGCGGGTACAATGAGCAGTACTTC. V and J are TRBV18 and TRBJ2-1, with 8 bases that match TRBD2. TRBJ2-7 explains the end of the DNA better; the J call may be wrong. Germline CDR1 reads KGHSH; CDR2 reads LQKENI. The CDR3 extends over 14 amino acids.

With respect to this clonotype: A much larger clone differs from this one at a single base, so this may be a read error. The rearrangement links TRBV7-2 to TRBJ2-7, with D tentatively TRBD2 (6 bases). The CDR3 totals 14 residues. Germline CDR1 SGHTA, CDR2 FQGNSA. Trimming cost V 8 bases and J 3 bases, with 17 bases left between them. The CDR3: CASARSGVSYEQYF. The CDR3 DNA is TGTGCCAGCGCCAGGTCGGGGGTAAGCTACGAGCAGTACTTC.

Regarding this clonotype: With a much larger clone just one base away, this may be a read error. The chain employs TRBV10-1 and TRBJ2-5; 9 bases match TRBD1. The CDR3 is 11 residues long. Per germline, CDR1 WNHNN and CDR2 SYGVQD (reference sequence). Trimming took 10 bases from V and 11 from J; bases not matched to a gene: 8. Here the CDR3 reads CATGTGTGQYF. The CDR3 DNA reads TGCGCCACCGGGACAGGGACCGGGCAGTACTTC.

The chain uses TRBV30 and TRBJ2-5, with TRBD1 as a possible D gene (6 bases). The CDR3 covers 13 residues. CDR1 is GTSNPN, CDR2 SVGIG, per germline (reference sequence). V shed 8 bases and J shed 0 bases, with 13 bases lying between them. CDR3 sequence (DNA): TGTGCCCGGTGGACAGAAAACCAAGAGACCCAGTACTTC. Translation: CARWTENQETQYF.

Note on this clonotype: One end of the junction varies from germline; a read error may be responsible. V gene TRBV6-1 combines with J gene TRBJ1-6, with D hard to call. This CDR3 comprises 16 residues. Germline CDR1 is MNHNS and CDR2 is SASEGT. In nucleotides, the CDR3 is TGTGCCAGCAGTGAAGAGGGCAGTCGTGTTGGGTCACCCCCCCACTTT. Amino acid sequence: CASSEEGSRVGSPPHF.

This clonotype was recorded many times. The chain uses TRBV2 and TRBJ2-3; 9 bases map to TRBD2. The CDR3 runs to 14 residues. Germline loops: CDR1 SNHLY, CDR2 FYNNEI. Trimming removed 10 bases from V and 5 bases from J; junction bases left unmatched: 10. This CDR3 reads CATSGSGGIDTQYF. CDR3 nucleotide sequence: TGTGCCACCTCGGGAAGCGGGGGGATAGATACGCAGTATTTT.

Many counts were recorded for this clonotype. The gene calls are TRBV20-1 and TRBJ2-4; D is uncertain. The CDR3 is 13 residues long. Germline CDR1 reads DFQATT; CDR2 reads SNEGSKA (reference sequence). V was shortened by 0 bases and J by 4 bases, with 7 bases between the two germline ends. This chain's CDR3 is CSARDLRKNIQYF. The DNA of the CDR3 is TGCAGTGCTAGAGATCTAAGAAAAAACATTCAGTACTTC.

This sequence joins TRBV7-6 and TRBJ2-1, with TRBD2 matching 11 bases. The V gene's germline CDR1 is SGHVS and CDR2 FNYEAQ. The V and J ends lost 5 bases and 1 base, in that order; junction bases with no gene match: 7. The length of the CDR3 is 17 residues. The CDR3 nucleotides read TGTGCCAGCAGCAGTAGCGGGGGGGCGGCTTCCTACAATGAGCAGTTCTTC. It translates to CASSSSGGAASYNEQFF.

This clonotype appeared once. The CDR3 reads CASSLVYHEQYF. The CDR3 coding sequence is TGTGCCAGCAGCTTAGTATACCACGAGCAGTACTTC. The chain combines TRBV7-9 with TRBJ2-5, with D hard to call. Matching the DNA end better, TRBJ2-7 makes the J call doubtful. CDR1 is SEHNR, CDR2 FQNEAQ, per germline (reference sequence). This CDR3 is 12 amino acids long.

The chain employs TRBV7-2 and TRBJ2-1, with 10 bases identical to TRBD1. V trimming: 5 bases; J trimming: 8 bases; junction bases outside the gene matches: 12. The CDR3 runs to 16 residues. Germline values: CDR1 SGHTA, CDR2 FQGNSA. This chain's CDR3 is CASSARQGANGDEQFF. CDR3 sequence (DNA): TGTGCCAGCAGCGCCAGACAGGGGGCGAACGGCGATGAGCAGTTCTTC. Based on the CDR3 plus reference TRBV7-2 and TRBJ2-1, the full variable domain is GAGVSQSPSNKVTEKGKDVELRCDPISGHTALYWYRQSLGQGLEFLIYFQGNSAPDKSGLPSDRFSAERTGGSVSTLTIQRTQQEDSAVYLCASSARQGANGDEQFFGPGTRLTVL.

This clonotype has a handful of counts. This may arise from a read error, as a much more abundant clone is one base away. V usage is TRBV27 and J usage is TRBJ2-3; D perhaps matches TRBD1 (6 bases). This CDR3 comprises 13 residues. Looked up from germline, CDR1 is MNHEY and CDR2 is SMNVEV (reference sequence). The V end was cut by 6 bases, the J end by 2 bases, with 9 bases between. The CDR3 DNA reads as TGTGCCAGCAGGCGACAGGACACAGATACGCAGTATTTT. Encoded protein: CASRRQDTDTQYF.

This chain joins TRBV7-2 and TRBJ1-1; D gene unclear. CDR1 SGHTA and CDR2 FQGNSA come from the germline V gene. V was cut by 0 bases and J by 4 bases, with 12 bases left in between. This CDR3 is 15 amino acids long. The CDR3 here is CASSLARGLSTEAFF. In nucleotides, the CDR3 is TGTGCCAGCAGCTTAGCGCGGGGATTGAGCACTGAAGCTTTCTTT.

The V and J genes are TRBV7-2 and TRBJ1-4, with 8 bases lining up with TRBD1. The CDR3 is 12 residues long. The V gene end was trimmed by 8 bases and the J gene end by 9 bases; junction bases not matched to a gene: 5. From germline, CDR1 is SGHTA and CDR2 FQGNSA. The CDR3 coding sequence is TGTGCCAGCGGACAGGGACCGCAAAAACTGTTTTTT. The encoded protein is CASGQGPQKLFF.

This clonotype was found a few times. The chain has TRBV30 and TRBJ1-5; a weak D match, TRBD1 (6 bases). V dropped 3 bases and J dropped 4 bases, with 10 bases sitting between them. The CDR3 sequence is 13 residues long. Per germline, CDR1 GTSNPN and CDR2 SVGIG (reference sequence). The CDR3 reads CAWSPRGNQPQHF. The CDR3 coding sequence is TGTGCCTGGAGCCCCAGGGGAAATCAGCCCCAGCATTTT.

As for this clonotype: Given a much more abundant clone one base away, this may be a read error. The genes are TRBV3-1 and TRBJ2-7; possible D gene TRBD2, 7 bases. The tail of the sequence fits TRBJ2-5 better, so the J call may be wrong. CDR3 length: 17 residues. Germline V gene lookup returns CDR1 LGHDT and CDR2 YNNKEL (reference sequence). CDR3 sequence: CASSQDRGPSTGGTQYF. In nucleotides, the CDR3 is TGTGCCAGCAGCCAAGATCGGGGGCCTAGTACGGGGGGGACCCAGTACTTC.

The chain combines TRBV20-1 with TRBJ2-3, with D possibly being TRBD1 (6 bases). V was trimmed by 2 bases and J by 2 bases, leaving 11 bases between them. The CDR3 is 14 amino acids. Germline loops: CDR1 DFQATT, CDR2 SNEGSKA (reference sequence). CDR3 residues: CSARQGIFTDTQYF. CDR3 nucleotides: TGCAGTGCTAGACAGGGGATCTTCACAGATACGCAGTATTTT.

The chain couples TRBV6-2 or TRBV6-3 to TRBJ2-4; TRBD2 matches 10 bases. The J call may be faulty, since TRBJ2-7 better matches the DNA end. Germline CDR1 and CDR2: MNHEY and SVGEGT. The CDR3 spans 16 residues. In DNA, the CDR3 is TGTGCCAGCACCTACGCTAGCGGGAGAACTACATCCGAGCAGTACTTC. It specifies CASTYASGRTTSEQYF.

There are many counts of this clonotype. This chain links TRBV7-2 with TRBJ1-2; the match to TRBD1 covers 7 bases. Trimming took 4 bases from V and 5 from J; bases not matched to a gene: 10. There are 15 residues in the CDR3. Germline CDR1 is SGHTA and CDR2 is FQGNSA. This chain's CDR3 is CASSSIGDSSYGYTF. The DNA of the CDR3 is TGTGCCAGCAGCTCAATCGGGGACAGTTCGTATGGCTACACCTTC.

The genes are TRBV30 and TRBJ1-1; tentatively, D is TRBD1 (5 bases). V lost 4 bases and J 1 base, leaving 13 bases between the germline ends. The CDR3 runs to 14 residues. Germline lookup yields CDR1 GTSNPN and CDR2 SVGIG (reference sequence). In nucleotides, the CDR3 is TGTGCCTGGAATAGGGGCCTTGGGAACACTGAAGCTTTCTTT. It yields the protein CAWNRGLGNTEAFF.

A remark on this clonotype: A far larger clone is only one base removed, so a read error is likely. The chain has TRBV7-2 and TRBJ1-2; D is perhaps TRBD1 (6 bases). CDR1 is SGHTA, CDR2 FQGNSA, per germline. The CDR3 runs to 13 residues. DNA for the CDR3: TGTGCCAGCAGCCCGCCGGGACACTATGGCTGCACCTTC. This gives the protein CASSPPGHYGCTF. The variable domain in full, completed from reference TRBV7-2 and TRBJ1-2, reads GAGVSQSPSNKVTEKGKDVELRCDPISGHTALYWYRQSLGQGLEFLIYFQGNSAPDKSGLPSDRFSAERTGGSVSTLTIQRTQQEDSAVYLCASSPPGHYGCTFGSGTRLTVV.

This clonotype has a count of ten or more. The chain couples TRBV10-3 to TRBJ1-5; D is unresolved. Germline lookup yields CDR1 ENHRY and CDR2 SYGVKD. V was cut by 6 bases and J by 5 bases, with 11 bases left in between. The CDR3 has 13 residues. CDR3 protein: CAIREASDQPQHF. CDR3 sequence (DNA): TGTGCCATCAGGGAGGCTTCGGATCAGCCCCAGCATTTT.

J is TRBJ2-3 and V is TRBV20-1, with 7 bases aligning to TRBD2. CDR3 length equals 12 residues. Germline assignment: CDR1 DFQATT and CDR2 SNEGSKA (reference sequence). The CDR3 nucleotides read TGCAGGGAACGGGGGGGCACAGATACGCAGTATTTT. This sequence encodes CRERGGTDTQYF.

This clonotype showed up many times. The rearrangement uses TRBV5-1 and TRBJ1-6; D unresolved. The germline CDR1 and CDR2 sequences are SGHRS and YFSETQ. The CDR3 spans 14 residues. Trimming took 5 bases from V and 10 from J, leaving 16 bases between them. CDR3 residues: CASRYPSEESPLHF. The CDR3 DNA reads as TGCGCCAGCAGATATCCGTCGGAAGAATCACCCCTCCACTTT.

This clonotype was found many times. This rearrangement joins TRBV6-1 to TRBJ2-3, with D hard to call. With 2 bases removed from V and 0 bases from J, the gap between germline ends came to 9 bases. The V gene's germline CDR1 is MNHNS and CDR2 SASEGT. The CDR3 has 15 amino acids. CDR3 nucleotide sequence: TGTGCCAGCAGTGAATTGCAAGGTAGCACAGATACGCAGTATTTT. The encoded protein is CASSELQGSTDTQYF.